The rows below give T cell receptor beta chains drawn from one sample of a study of blood T cell repertoires in COVID-19. Generated by immunoSEQ multiplex PCR, the TCRdb table keeps only in-frame clones and is missing some. The repertoire consists of 390,000 or so clones, with 90% occurring once and the leading ten covering around 7%. Specimen: peripheral blood. The source is a man between 18 and 29 years old with active or convalescent COVID-19. CDR3s include the opening cysteine and the closing phenylalanine or tryptophan. The order of the fields is D gene, clone size, J gene, V gene, CDR3 length, CDR3 DNA, CDR3 protein. The D gene is left open where the match is weak. Clone size, where shown, is once, few, many, or a class for clones that have expanded.

>-|few|TRBJ2-1|TRBV11-3|15
TGTGCCAGCAGCTTATTCAGTGGGGGACTCAATGAGCAGTTCTTC
CASSLFSGGLNEQFF
>TRBD1|-|TRBJ2-7|TRBV5-5|13
TGTGCCAGCAGCAGTACAGGGGGCACCGAGCAGTACTTC
CASSSTGGTEQYF
>-|-|TRBJ1-5|TRBV28|15
TGTGCCAGCAGTTCCCCGGGGAGTAGCAATCAGCCCCAGCATTTT
CASSSPGSSNQPQHF
>TRBD2|-|TRBJ2-5|TRBV19|14
TGTGCCAGTAGTACAAGGACTAGCGTCGAGACCCAGTACTTC
CASSTRTSVETQYF
>-|-|TRBJ1-1|TRBV19|15
TGTGCCAGTAGTAGCAGGGTCGGTTTGAACACTGAAGCTTTCTTT
CASSSRVGLNTEAFF
>-|-|TRBJ2-5|TRBV3-1/TRBV3-2|15
TGTGCCAGCAGCCAAGAGTTGCCTAAACAAGAGACCCAGTACTTC
CASSQELPKQETQYF
>-|-|TRBJ1-1|TRBV19|13
TGTGCCAGTAGTATAGGAGGACACAGTGAAGCTTTCTTT
CASSIGGHSEAFF
>-|-|TRBJ1-2|TRBV7-8|13
TGTGCCAGCAGCTTAGCCGGGGACTATGGCTACACCTTC
CASSLAGDYGYTF
>-|-|TRBJ1-3|TRBV7-2|15
TGTGCCAGCAGCTTAGGGCAAACCTTCGGAAACACCATATATTTT
CASSLGQTFGNTIYF
>-|few|TRBJ1-1|TRBV4-1|14
TGCGCCAGCAGCCTAGGCGGGGTGATCACTGAAGCTTTCTTT
CASSLGGVITEAFF
>TRBD2|once|TRBJ2-1|TRBV18|16
TGTGCCAGCTCACCACCGGGACTAGCGGGGTACAATGAGCAGTTCTTC
CASSPPGLAGYNEQFF
>TRBD1|-|TRBJ1-2|TRBV3-1/TRBV3-2|13
TGTGCCAGCAGGCCGGGACAGAAAAGTGGCTACACCTTC
CASRPGQKSGYTF
>-|-|TRBJ1-5|TRBV2|17
TGTGCCAGCAGGGAAACTATGGCAGTTTATAGCAATCAGCCCCAGCATTTT
CASRETMAVYSNQPQHF
>-|-|TRBJ1-1|TRBV19|14
TGTGCCAGTAGTACAGGGGTTCCGAACACTGAAGCTTTCTTT
CASSTGVPNTEAFF
>TRBD2|-|TRBJ2-5|TRBV7-2|17
TGTGCCAGCAGCGCAACCGGGCGGGCGGGAGGAAGGGAGACCCAGTACTTC
CASSATGRAGGRETQYF
>-|few|TRBJ1-5|TRBV27|16
TGTGCCAGCAGTTTATCGAGCAGGGGTAGCAATCAGCCCCAGCATTTT
CASSLSSRGSNQPQHF
>TRBD1|-|TRBJ1-4|TRBV18|14
TGTGCCAGCTCACCAGTCGGACAGGGTGGGAAACTGTTTTTT
CASSPVGQGGKLFF
>-|-|TRBJ2-1|TRBV7-3|14
TGTGCCAGCAGCTTGAGTCCGGGTTTCAATGAGCAGTTCTTC
CASSLSPGFNEQFF
>-|-|TRBJ1-2|TRBV28|14
TGTGCCAGCAGTCCCGCCCCCAGGAACTATGGCTACACCTTC
CASSPAPRNYGYTF
>-|-|TRBJ2-7|TRBV5-1|14
TGCGCCAGCAGCTCTGGCGGGATAGGATACGAGCAGTACTTC
CASSSGGIGYEQYF
>TRBD1|once|TRBJ1-5|TRBV6-5|15
TGTGCCATACGATCCCCCGGGACAGGGAATCAGCCCCAGCATTTT
CAIRSPGTGNQPQHF
>-|-|TRBJ2-7|TRBV19|11
TGTGCCAGTAGTATCGGGGGCGAGCAGTACTTC
CASSIGGEQYF
>-|many|TRBJ1-5|TRBV27|14
TGTGCCAGCAGTTCCCCCGGGGGGAATCAGCCCCAGCATTTT
CASSSPGGNQPQHF
>-|-|TRBJ1-4|TRBV19|14
TGTGCCAGCTCTCAACAGGCAACTAATGAAAAACTGTTTTTT
CASSQQATNEKLFF